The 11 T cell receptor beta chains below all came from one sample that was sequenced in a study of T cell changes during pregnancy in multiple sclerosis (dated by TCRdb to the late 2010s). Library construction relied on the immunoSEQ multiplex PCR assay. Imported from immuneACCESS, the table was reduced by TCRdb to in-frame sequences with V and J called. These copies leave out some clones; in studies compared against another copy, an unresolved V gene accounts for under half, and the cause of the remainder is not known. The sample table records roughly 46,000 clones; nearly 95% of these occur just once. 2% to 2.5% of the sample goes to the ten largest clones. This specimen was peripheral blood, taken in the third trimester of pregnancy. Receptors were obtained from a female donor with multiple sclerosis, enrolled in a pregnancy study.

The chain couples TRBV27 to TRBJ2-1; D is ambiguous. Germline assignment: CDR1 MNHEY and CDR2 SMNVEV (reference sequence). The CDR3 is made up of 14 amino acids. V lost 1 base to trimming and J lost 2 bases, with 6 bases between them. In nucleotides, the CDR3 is TGTGCCAGCAGTTTATATGACACCTACAATGAGCAGTTCTTC. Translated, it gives CASSLYDTYNEQFF.

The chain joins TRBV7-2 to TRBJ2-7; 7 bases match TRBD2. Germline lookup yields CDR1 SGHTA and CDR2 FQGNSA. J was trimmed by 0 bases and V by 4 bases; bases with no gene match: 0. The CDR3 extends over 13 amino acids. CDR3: CASSWTSSYEQYF. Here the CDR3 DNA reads TGTGCCAGCAGCTGGACTAGCTCCTACGAGCAGTACTTC. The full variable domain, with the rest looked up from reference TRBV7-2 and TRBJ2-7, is GAGVSQSPSNKVTEKGKDVELRCDPISGHTALYWYRQSLGQGLEFLIYFQGNSAPDKSGLPSDRFSAERTGGSVSTLTIQRTQQEDSAVYLCASSWTSSYEQYFGPGTRLTVT.

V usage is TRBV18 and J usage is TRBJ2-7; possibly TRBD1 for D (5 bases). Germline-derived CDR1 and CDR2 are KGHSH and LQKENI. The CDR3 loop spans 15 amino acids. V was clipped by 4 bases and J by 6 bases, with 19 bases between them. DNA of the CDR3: TGTGCCAGCTCACAGGATCAGGGCCCTATTATCGAGCAGTACTTC. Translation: CASSQDQGPIIEQYF.

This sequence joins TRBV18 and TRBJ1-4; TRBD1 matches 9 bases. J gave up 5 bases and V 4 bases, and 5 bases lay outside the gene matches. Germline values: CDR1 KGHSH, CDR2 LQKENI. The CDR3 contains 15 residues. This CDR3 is CASSRDRGINEKLFF. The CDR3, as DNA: TGTGCCAGCTCACGAGACAGGGGGATAAATGAAAAACTGTTTTTT. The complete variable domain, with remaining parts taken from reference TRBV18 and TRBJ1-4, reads NAGVMQNPRHLVRRRGQEARLRCSPMKGHSHVYWYRQLPEEGLKFMVYLQKENIIDESGMPKERFSAEFPKEGPSILRIQQVVRGDSAAYFCASSRDRGINEKLFFGSGTQLSVL.

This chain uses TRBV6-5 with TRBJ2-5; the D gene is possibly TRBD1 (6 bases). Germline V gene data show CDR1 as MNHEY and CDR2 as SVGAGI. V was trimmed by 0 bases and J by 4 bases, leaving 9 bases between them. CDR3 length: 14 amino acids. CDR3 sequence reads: CASSYSARGETQYF. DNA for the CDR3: TGTGCCAGCAGTTACTCGGCCAGGGGAGAGACCCAGTACTTC.

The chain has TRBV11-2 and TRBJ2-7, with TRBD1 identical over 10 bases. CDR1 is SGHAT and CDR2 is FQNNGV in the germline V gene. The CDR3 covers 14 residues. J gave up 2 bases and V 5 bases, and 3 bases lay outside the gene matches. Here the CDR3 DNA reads TGTGCCAGCAGCCCGGACAGGGGGACCTACGAGCAGTACTTC. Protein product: CASSPDRGTYEQYF.

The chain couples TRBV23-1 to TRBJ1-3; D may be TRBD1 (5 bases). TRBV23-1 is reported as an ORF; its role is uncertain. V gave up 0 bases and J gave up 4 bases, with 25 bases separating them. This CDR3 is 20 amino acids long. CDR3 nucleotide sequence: TGCGCCAGCAGTCAATCGGAAGTAGGACAACCCTTGAGACACGGAAACACCATATATTTT. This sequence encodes CASSQSEVGQPLRHGNTIYF.

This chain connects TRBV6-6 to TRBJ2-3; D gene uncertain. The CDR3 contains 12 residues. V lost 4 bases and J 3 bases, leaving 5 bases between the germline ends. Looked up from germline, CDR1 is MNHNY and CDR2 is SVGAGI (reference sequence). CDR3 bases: TGTGCCAGCAGTTCGTATACAGATACGCAGTATTTT. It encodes CASSSYTDTQYF.

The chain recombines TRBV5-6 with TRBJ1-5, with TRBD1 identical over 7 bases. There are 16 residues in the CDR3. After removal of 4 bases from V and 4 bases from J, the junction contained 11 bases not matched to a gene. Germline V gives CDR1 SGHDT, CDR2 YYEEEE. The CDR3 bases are TGTGCCAGCAGCCTGACCCGGCCAGGGGGAAATCAGCCCCAGCATTTT. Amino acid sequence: CASSLTRPGGNQPQHF.

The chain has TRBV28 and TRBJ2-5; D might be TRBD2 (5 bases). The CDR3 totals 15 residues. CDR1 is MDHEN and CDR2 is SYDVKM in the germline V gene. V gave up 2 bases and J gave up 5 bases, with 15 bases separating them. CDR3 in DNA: TGTGCCAGCAGTTTAGTCGGAACCGCGGGTGAGACCCAGTACTTC. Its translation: CASSLVGTAGETQYF.

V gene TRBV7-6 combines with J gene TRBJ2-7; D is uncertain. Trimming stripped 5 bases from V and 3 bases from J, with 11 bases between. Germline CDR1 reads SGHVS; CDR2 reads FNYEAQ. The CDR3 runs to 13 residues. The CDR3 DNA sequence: TGTGCCAGCAGCCCTCTTGGAGACTACGAGCAGTACTTC. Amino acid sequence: CASSPLGDYEQYF.